Given below is one TCR beta chain in context. Its target is unknown. This sample stems from a study of blood T cells in healthy people across ages. Findings and limits, study-wide: More naive CD4+ cells and higher diversity were found in long-lived than in aged donors. The lack of PBMC sorting stopped any conclusive naive versus antigen-experienced comparison.

The CDR3 is made up of 15 amino acids. V was trimmed by 0 bases and J by 3 bases, leaving 12 bases between them. Germline V gene data show CDR1 as MNHEY and CDR2 as SVGAGI. It was with a sample-barcoded 5' primer and a J-beta primer mix that a second PCR of about 6 to 12 cycles was run. TCRdb redid the calling of the 5' RACE reads with MiXCR, one entry per CDR3 protein. The sample consists of 1.5 million to 2 million distinct CDR3 sequences, about two fifths of them appearing once. The sequenced sample consisted of blood. The source of this sequence is a human donor in good health. The chain links TRBV6-5 to TRBJ2-7; D remains ambiguous. CDR3 region: CASSYSMSGSYEQYF. CDR3 DNA sequence: TGTGCCAGCAGTTACTCGATGTCAGGAAGCTACGAGCAGTACTTC.